The T cell receptor beta chain described here comes from a study of immune evolution from preneoplasia to lung adenocarcinoma. Study-level findings and limits: Normal lung had highest clonality; later lesions appeared denser, more diverse. Normal lung had the highest top T cell clone frequencies.

Trimming pared 0 bases from V and 8 bases from J, leaving 8 bases between. The V gene's germline CDR1 is MNHEY and CDR2 SMNVEV (reference sequence). The CDR3 runs 13 residues. Data came from immunoSEQ multiplex PCR; TCRdb stores just in-frame clones and leaves some out. Among about 5,700 clones listed, 65% to 80% were seen once. Patients had resection in Japan or China between the mid-2010s and the late 2010s. Each case's diagnosis was confirmed by two pathologists on H&E. A word on this clone: Its antigen is not identified.

V gene TRBV27 combines with J gene TRBJ2-1; the D gene is possibly TRBD1 (6 bases). Sequenced: FFPE adjacent normal lung tissue. The sequence derives from a person aged 65 to 79 with lung adenocarcinoma. The CDR3 spells CASSLSGADEQFF. The CDR3 bases are TGTGCCAGCAGTTTATCGGGGGCGGATGAGCAGTTCTTC.